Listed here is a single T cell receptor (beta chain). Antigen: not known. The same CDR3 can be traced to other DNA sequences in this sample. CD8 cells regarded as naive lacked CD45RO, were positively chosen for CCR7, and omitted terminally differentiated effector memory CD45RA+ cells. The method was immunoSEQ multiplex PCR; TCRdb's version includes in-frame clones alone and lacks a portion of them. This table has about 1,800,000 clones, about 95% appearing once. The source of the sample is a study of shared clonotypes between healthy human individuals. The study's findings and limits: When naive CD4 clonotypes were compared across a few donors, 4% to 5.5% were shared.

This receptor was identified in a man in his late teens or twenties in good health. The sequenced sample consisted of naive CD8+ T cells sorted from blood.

The CDR3: CASSQDLGDEQYF. The CDR3 DNA reads TGTGCCAGCAGCCAAGACCTGGGGGACGAGCAGTACTTC. The chain links TRBV14 to TRBJ2-7, with D perhaps TRBD1 or TRBD2 (5 bases each). The CDR3 has 13 residues. Looked up from germline, CDR1 is SGHDN and CDR2 is FVKESK. V dropped 0 bases and J dropped 5 bases, with 8 bases sitting between them.